This T cell receptor (beta chain) appears in the sequencing data of a study of CD8+CD57+ T cells in acquired aplastic anemia. The sample holds a few counts of this clonotype. The CDR3 loop spans 14 amino acids. The V end was cut by 7 bases, the J end by 5 bases, with 17 bases between. Germline assignment: CDR1 SNHLY and CDR2 FYNNEI. Sequenced patients had shown CD8+CD57+ cell expansion by flow cytometry. Among the patients, all had severe acquired aplastic anemia. Profiling that covered TCR beta VDJ and CDR3 relied on genomic DNA as its template. Via MiXCR, TCRdb re-called the reads, giving one row per CDR3 protein. The sample has about 98,000 distinct CDR3 sequences, roughly two thirds seen once.

The V and J genes are TRBV2 and TRBJ1-1; D unclear. The sequenced sample was sorted CD4+, CD8+, or CD8+CD57+ T cells (not recorded which) from PBMCs. The sequence came from a human donor with aplastic anemia. CDR3 protein: CASINTGRDTEAFF. The CDR3 coding sequence is TGTGCCAGCATTAACACTGGGAGGGATACTGAAGCTTTCTTT.